This TCR beta chain was profiled in a study of blood T cell repertoires in COVID-19. Study at large: Material from acute and convalescent COVID-19 was sourced from the United States, Italy and Spain. Nucleic acid was either cDNA or gDNA, and it came from T cells, B-cell-depleted T cells, or PBMCs.

Original analysis: Estimates of nucleated cell counts were drawn from the amplification of reference gene primers. Here immunoSEQ multiplex PCR was the method, and the copy in TCRdb shows in-frame clones only, minus some. That table supplies the V and J calls and clone size; D and trimming were determined from the DNA. The sample shows approximately 84,000 clones, about 80% of them seen only once. Germline V gives CDR1 LNHNV, CDR2 YYDKDF (reference sequence). The CDR3 has 17 residues. Trimming took off 0 bases at V and 4 bases at J, with 16 bases between the two ends. The specimen sequenced was peripheral blood. V usage is TRBV15 and J usage is TRBJ1-5, with a tentative D call TRBD1 (6 bases). The receptor was isolated from a man aged 45-65 years with active or convalescent COVID-19. The CDR3 here is CATSRDGLGQANQPQHF. The CDR3 coding sequence is TGTGCCACCAGCAGAGATGGGTTGGGACAAGCGAATCAGCCCCAGCATTTT.